This paragraph covers one TCR beta chain sequence. Using RNA transcripts as the source, TCR beta CDR3 regions were amplified. The HTBI primer set served for first-round RT-PCR of the TCR CDR3. A single record per CDR3 protein comes from TCRdb applying MiXCR to the multiplex PCR reads. Of about 360,000 distinct CDR3 sequences detected, approximately 13% appear once; the ten largest clones hold over 8.5%. Looked up from germline, CDR1 is DFQATT and CDR2 is SNEGSKA (reference sequence). V lost 3 bases and J lost 6, with 17 bases in between. The CDR3 runs 15 residues. These data come from a study of T cells in Graves' hyperthyroidism and ophthalmopathy. Patients between 18 and 65 years old had hyperthyroidism, newly diagnosed and lasting under 2 months. Uncontrolled infections, other autoimmune diseases, pregnancy or lactation led to exclusion of patients. Clinical symptoms, serum thyroxine and TRAb, thyroid ultrasound and orbital computed tomography were used for the diagnoses. The authors took PBMCs from 8.5 to 10 ml fresh peripheral blood.

This TCR was sampled from a woman aged 18-29 years with Graves' hyperthyroidism. This rearrangement joins TRBV20-1 to TRBJ2-2; perhaps TRBD1 as D (6 bases). Sequenced: blood. The chain's CDR3 is CSARISAGVPGELFF. The DNA for the CDR3 is TGCAGTGCTAGGATATCGGCAGGGGTCCCCGGGGAGCTGTTTTTT.